This T cell receptor beta chain was captured by sequencing in a study of blood T cell dynamics during melanoma immunotherapy. Turning to the study itself: Patients with metastatic melanoma got pembrolizumab or nivolumab-ipilimumab as first-line care.

Method: immunoSEQ multiplex PCR; TCRdb's copy keeps in-frame clones and lacks some. The sample records 9,500 or so clones, approximately 90% being singletons. As for time point: pre-treatment baseline. Looked up from germline, CDR1 is LNHDA and CDR2 is SQIVND (reference sequence). This CDR3 is built from 14 residues. The V and J ends lost 4 bases and 5 bases respectively, with 9 bases between them. This material consisted of blood, taken from a patient treated with checkpoint blockade. This sequence was found in a human donor with melanoma. J is TRBJ2-6 and V is TRBV19; tentatively, D is TRBD1 (6 bases). The CDR3 DNA is TGTGCCAGTAGTAAGGACAGCTGGGCCAACGTCCTGACTTTC. Protein: CASSKDSWANVLTF.